This T cell receptor (beta chain) came from a study of shared clonotypes between healthy human individuals. On the study more broadly: Per-donor plates numbered three CD4 naive, three CD4 memory, two CD8 naive and one CD8 memory.

Sequenced by immunoSEQ multiplex PCR; TCRdb stores in-frame clones only, minus some. The sample contains roughly 700,000 clones, roughly 91% of which appear only once. Germline V gene sequence: CDR1 SGHNT, CDR2 YENEEA. The ends were cut back, 1 base at V and 7 bases at J, with 8 bases in the middle. This CDR3 has 13 residues. Sequenced input: memory CD8+ T cells from PBMCs. Subset described: CD45RO+ cells pooled with CCR7-negative TemRA cells. This TCR derives from a man younger than 30 in good health. Some clones in this sample may be carry-over from other donors' samples. The gene calls are TRBV11-3 and TRBJ2-1; D unclear. The CDR3 nucleotides are TGTGCCAGCAGCTTAGGTTCCGGGAATGAGCAGTTCTTC. Its translation is CASSLGSGNEQFF.